Sequencing of this T cell receptor (beta chain) was carried out in a study of shared clonotypes between healthy human individuals. Terminally differentiated effector memory CD45RA+ cells were excluded by CCR7 positive selection of CD45RO-negative cells. Those who donated were healthy HIV-negative adults, with no recent acute infections or vaccinations reported. CDR1 is MNHEY, CDR2 SMNVEV, per germline (reference sequence). The V end lost 8 bases, the J end lost 2 bases, and 14 bases lay between the germline ends. There are 14 residues in the CDR3. Study-level points and caveats: Represented genetic and exposure-history diversity was restricted by having few donors. Shared across four donors were around 4.7% of the naive CD4 clonotypes. Relative to memory subsets, naive subsets generally showed larger estimated richness.

Sequencing was performed with immunoSEQ multiplex PCR; in TCRdb, only in-frame clones are kept and a portion is missing. Among roughly 650,000 clones, approximately 96% were seen once, and the ten largest hold approximately 0.1%. A remark on this clone: Its antigen is unidentified.

Sequenced input: naive CD8+ T cells sorted from blood. The sequence was collected from a young woman in good health. V is TRBV27 and J is TRBJ2-3, with D hard to call. CDR3 nucleotides: TGTGCCAGCGGCCGTGAAGGGCACACAGATACGCAGTATTTT. It encodes CASGREGHTDTQYF.